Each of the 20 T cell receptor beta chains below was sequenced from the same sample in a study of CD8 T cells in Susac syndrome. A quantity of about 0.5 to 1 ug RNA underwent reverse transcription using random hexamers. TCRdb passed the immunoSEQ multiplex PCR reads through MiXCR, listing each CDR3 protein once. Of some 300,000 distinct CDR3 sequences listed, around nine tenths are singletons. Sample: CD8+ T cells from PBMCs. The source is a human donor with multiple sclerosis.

CDR3 coding DNA: TGTGCCAGCAGCGTAGCAGGGGCCAATCAGCCCCAGCATTTT. Encoded protein: CASSVAGANQPQHF. The rearrangement links TRBV9 to TRBJ1-5, with D possibly TRBD1 on 6 matching bases. Germline CDR1 and CDR2: SGDLS and YYNGEE. The V and J ends lost 0 bases and 3 bases respectively, with 7 bases between them. This CDR3 region has 14 residues.

The CDR3: CASSSRDREWASGSPYNEQFF. The CDR3 DNA reads TGTGCCAGCAGTTCCCGGGACAGGGAGTGGGCTAGCGGGAGCCCCTACAATGAGCAGTTCTTC. The chain has TRBV6-2 or TRBV6-3 and TRBJ2-1; D possibly corresponds to TRBD2 (10 bases). Trimming removed 4 bases from V and 2 bases from J, with 30 bases in between. Germline loops: CDR1 MNHEY, CDR2 SVGEGT. This CDR3 is built from 21 residues.

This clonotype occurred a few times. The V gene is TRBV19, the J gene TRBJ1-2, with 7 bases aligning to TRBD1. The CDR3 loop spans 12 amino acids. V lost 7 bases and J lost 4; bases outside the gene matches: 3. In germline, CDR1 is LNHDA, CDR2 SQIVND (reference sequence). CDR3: CASMKGAYGYTF. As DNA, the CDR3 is TGTGCCAGTATGAAGGGGGCCTATGGCTACACCTTC.

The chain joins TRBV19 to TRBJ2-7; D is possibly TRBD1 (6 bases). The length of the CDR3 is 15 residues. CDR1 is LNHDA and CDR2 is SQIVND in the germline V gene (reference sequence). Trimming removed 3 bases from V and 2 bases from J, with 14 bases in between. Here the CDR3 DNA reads TGTGCCAGTAGTATTACGGGACACATCACCTACGAGCAGTACTTC. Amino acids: CASSITGHITYEQYF.

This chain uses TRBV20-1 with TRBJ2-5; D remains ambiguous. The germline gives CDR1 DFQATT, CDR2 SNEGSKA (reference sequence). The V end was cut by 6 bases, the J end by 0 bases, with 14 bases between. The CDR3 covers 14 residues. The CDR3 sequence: CSAIPPEYQETQYF. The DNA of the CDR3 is TGCAGTGCCATCCCCCCCGAGTACCAAGAGACCCAGTACTTC.

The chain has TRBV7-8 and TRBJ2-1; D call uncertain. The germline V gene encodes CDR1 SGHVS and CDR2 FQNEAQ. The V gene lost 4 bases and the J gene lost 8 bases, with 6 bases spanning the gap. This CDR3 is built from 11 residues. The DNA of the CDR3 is TGTGCCAGCAGCTCAGGTCATGAGCAGTTCTTC. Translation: CASSSGHEQFF.

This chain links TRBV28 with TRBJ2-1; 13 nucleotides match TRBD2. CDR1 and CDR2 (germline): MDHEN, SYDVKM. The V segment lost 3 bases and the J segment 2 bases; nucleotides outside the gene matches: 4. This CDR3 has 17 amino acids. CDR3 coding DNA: TGTGCCAGCAGTTTGGGACTAGCGGGAATCCCCTACAATGAGCAGTTCTTC. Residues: CASSLGLAGIPYNEQFF. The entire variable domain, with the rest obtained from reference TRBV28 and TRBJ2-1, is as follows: DVKVTQSSRYLVKRTGEKVFLECVQDMDHENMFWYRQDPGLGLRLIYFSYDVKMKEKGDIPEGYSVSREKKERFSLILESASTNQTSMYLCASSLGLAGIPYNEQFFGPGTRLTVL.

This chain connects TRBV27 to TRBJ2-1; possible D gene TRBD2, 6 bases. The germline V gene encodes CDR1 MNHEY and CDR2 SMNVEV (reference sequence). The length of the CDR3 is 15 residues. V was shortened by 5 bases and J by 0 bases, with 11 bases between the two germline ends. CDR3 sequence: CASSPGDRSYNEQFF. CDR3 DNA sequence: TGTGCCAGCAGTCCGGGGGACCGCTCCTACAATGAGCAGTTCTTC.

In nucleotides, the CDR3 is TGCAGTGCTACAAGGCCCCCGGGGACCGGGGCCGGGGGGGAGCAGTACTTC. The encoded protein is CSATRPPGTGAGGEQYF. The J gene is TRBJ2-7, the V gene TRBV20-1; 7 nucleotides match TRBD2. The CDR3 is 17 residues long. CDR1 DFQATT and CDR2 SNEGSKA come from the germline V gene (reference sequence). V shed 4 bases, J shed 7 bases, and the junction held 22 bases outside the gene matches.

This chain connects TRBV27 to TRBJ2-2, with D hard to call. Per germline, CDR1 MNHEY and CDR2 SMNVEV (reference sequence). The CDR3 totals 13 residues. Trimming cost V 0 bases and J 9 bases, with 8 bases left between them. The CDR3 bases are TGTGCCAGCAGTTTATCCGCCCGGTGGGAGCTGTTTTTT. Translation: CASSLSARWELFF.

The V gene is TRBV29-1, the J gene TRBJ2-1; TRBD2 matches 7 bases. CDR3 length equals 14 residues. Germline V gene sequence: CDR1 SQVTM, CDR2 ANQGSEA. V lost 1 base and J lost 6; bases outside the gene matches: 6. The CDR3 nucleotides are TGCAGCGTTGAAGCGGGAGGAAGGGTCAATGAGCAGTTCTTC. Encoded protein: CSVEAGGRVNEQFF.

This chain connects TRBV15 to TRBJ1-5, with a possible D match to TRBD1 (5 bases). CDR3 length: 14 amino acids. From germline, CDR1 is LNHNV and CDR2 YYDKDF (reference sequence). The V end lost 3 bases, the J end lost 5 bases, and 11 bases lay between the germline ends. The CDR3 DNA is TGTGCCACCAGCAGGGGAACAGGAGATCAGCCCCAGCATTTT. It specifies CATSRGTGDQPQHF. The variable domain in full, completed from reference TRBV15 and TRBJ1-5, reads DAMVIQNPRYQVTQFGKPVTLSCSQTLNHNVMYWYQQKSSQAPKLLFHYYDKDFNNEADTPDNFQSRRPNTSFCFLDIRSPGLGDTAMYLCATSRGTGDQPQHFGDGTRLSIL.

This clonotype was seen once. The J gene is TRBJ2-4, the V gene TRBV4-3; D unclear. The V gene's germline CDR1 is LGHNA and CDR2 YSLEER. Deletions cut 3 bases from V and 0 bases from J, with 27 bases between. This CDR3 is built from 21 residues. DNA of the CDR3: TGCGCCAGCAGCCAGTCAACTTGGGTAACCGGGTTACCACTAGCCAAAAACATTCAGTACTTC. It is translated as CASSQSTWVTGLPLAKNIQYF.

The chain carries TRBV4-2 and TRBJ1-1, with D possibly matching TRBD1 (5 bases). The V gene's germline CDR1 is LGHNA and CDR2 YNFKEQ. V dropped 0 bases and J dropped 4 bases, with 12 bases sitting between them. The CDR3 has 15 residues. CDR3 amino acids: CASSQEGSGSTEAFF. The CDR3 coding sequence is TGTGCCAGCAGCCAAGAGGGTTCAGGGAGCACTGAAGCTTTCTTT.

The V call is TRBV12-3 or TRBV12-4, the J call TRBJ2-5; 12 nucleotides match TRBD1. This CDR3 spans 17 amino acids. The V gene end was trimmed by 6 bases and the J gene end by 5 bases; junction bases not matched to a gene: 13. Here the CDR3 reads CASRSGTGGWVGETQYF. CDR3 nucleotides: TGTGCCAGCAGATCCGGGACAGGGGGCTGGGTGGGGGAGACCCAGTACTTC.

Here the CDR3 reads CASSVVGDTGELFF. The CDR3 DNA reads TGTGCCAGCAGCGTAGTAGGCGACACCGGGGAGCTGTTTTTT. V is TRBV9 and J is TRBJ2-2, with D unclear. V lost 0 bases and J 3 bases, leaving 6 bases between the germline ends. The germline V gene encodes CDR1 SGDLS and CDR2 YYNGEE. The CDR3 has 14 residues.

CDR3 bases: TGTGCCAGCAGCCCTCTAGGGGACCTTGAAGCTTTCTTT. It encodes CASSPLGDLEAFF. V and J are TRBV3-1 and TRBJ1-1; D is perhaps TRBD1 (5 bases). Trimming left V 4 bases short and J 7 bases short, with 13 bases between. This CDR3 comprises 13 residues. CDR1 is LGHDT, CDR2 YNNKEL, per germline (reference sequence).

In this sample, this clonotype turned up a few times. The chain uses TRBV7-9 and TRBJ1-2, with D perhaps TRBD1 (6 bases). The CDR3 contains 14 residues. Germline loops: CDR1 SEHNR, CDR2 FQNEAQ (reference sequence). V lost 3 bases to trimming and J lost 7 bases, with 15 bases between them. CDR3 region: CASSLGALPPGYTF. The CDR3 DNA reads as TGTGCCAGCAGCTTGGGGGCCCTTCCTCCTGGCTACACCTTC.

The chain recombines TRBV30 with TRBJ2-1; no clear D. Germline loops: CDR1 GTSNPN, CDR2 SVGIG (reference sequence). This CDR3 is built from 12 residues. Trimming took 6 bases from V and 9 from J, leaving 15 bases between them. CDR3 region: CACLPRAAEQFF. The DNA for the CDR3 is TGTGCCTGTCTCCCAAGGGCCGCTGAGCAGTTCTTC. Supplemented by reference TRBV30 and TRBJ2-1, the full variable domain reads SQTIHQWPATLVQPVGSPLSLECTVEGTSNPNLYWYRQAAGRGLQLLFYSVGIGQISSEVPQNLSASRPQDRQFILSSKKLLLSDSGFYLCACLPRAAEQFFGPGTRLTVL.

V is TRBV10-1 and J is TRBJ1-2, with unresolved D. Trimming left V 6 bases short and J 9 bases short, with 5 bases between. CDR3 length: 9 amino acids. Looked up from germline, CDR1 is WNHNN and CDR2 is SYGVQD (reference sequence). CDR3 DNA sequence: TGCGCCAGCAGGACAAGCTACACCTTC. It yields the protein CASRTSYTF.